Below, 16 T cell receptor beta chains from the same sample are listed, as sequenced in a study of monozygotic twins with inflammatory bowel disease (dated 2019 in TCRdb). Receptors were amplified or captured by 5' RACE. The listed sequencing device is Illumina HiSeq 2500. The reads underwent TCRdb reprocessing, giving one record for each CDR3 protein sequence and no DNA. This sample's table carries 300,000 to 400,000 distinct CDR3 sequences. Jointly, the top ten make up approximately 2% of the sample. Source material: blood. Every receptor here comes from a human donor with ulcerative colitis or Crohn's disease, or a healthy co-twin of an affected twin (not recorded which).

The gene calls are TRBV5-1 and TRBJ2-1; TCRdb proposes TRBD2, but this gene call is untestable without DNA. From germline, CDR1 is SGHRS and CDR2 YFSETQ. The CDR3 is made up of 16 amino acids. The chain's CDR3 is CASSLFEAGGLNEQFF.

This chain's CDR3 is CASSSGTGVDTQYF. This chain links TRBV13 with TRBJ2-3; the D gene TCRdb calls, TRBD1, cannot be checked with no DNA. Germline CDR1 PRHDT, CDR2 FYEKMQ (reference sequence). The CDR3 is 14 residues long.

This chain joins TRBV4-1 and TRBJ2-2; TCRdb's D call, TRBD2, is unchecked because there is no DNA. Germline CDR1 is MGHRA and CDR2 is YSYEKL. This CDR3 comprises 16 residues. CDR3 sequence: CASSPLPAVNTGELFF.

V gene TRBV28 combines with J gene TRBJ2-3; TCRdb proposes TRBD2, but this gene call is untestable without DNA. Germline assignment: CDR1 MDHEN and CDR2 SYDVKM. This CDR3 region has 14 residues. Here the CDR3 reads CATRTSGSTDTQYF.

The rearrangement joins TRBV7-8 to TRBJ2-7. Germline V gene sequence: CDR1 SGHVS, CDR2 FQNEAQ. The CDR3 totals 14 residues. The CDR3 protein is CASSLARRSYEQYF.

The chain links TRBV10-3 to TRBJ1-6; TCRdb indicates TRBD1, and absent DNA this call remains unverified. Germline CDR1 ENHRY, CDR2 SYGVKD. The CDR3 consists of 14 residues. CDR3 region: CAIKTGSFSSPLHF.

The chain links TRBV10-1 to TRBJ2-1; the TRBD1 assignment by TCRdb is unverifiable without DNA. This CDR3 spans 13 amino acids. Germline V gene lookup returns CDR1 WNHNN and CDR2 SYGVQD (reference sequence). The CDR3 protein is CASSRPGGNEQFF.

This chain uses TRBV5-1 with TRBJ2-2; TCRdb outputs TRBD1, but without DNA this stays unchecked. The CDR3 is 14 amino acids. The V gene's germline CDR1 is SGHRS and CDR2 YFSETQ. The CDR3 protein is CASSLGQGAGELFF.

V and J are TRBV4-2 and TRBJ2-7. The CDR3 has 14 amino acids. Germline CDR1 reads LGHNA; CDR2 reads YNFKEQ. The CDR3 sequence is CASSQVASSYEQYF.

The CDR3 is CATSDLPRNRVGTGELFF. J is TRBJ2-2 and V is TRBV24-1; TCRdb selects TRBD1, and the lack of DNA leaves this call unchecked. Germline V gene sequence: CDR1 KGHDR, CDR2 SFDVKD. This CDR3 contains 18 residues.

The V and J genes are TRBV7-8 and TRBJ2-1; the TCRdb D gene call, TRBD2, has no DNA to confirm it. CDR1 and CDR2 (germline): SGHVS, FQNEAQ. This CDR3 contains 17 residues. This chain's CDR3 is CASSQGYSGRTAREQFF.

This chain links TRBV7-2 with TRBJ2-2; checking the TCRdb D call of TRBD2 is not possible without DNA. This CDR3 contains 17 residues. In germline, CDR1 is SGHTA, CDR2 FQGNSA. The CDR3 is CASSRPNLAKYTGELFF.

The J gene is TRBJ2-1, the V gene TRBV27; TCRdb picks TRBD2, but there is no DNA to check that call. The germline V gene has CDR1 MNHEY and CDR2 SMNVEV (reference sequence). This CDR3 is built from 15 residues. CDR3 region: CASSSSGGRGGEQFF.

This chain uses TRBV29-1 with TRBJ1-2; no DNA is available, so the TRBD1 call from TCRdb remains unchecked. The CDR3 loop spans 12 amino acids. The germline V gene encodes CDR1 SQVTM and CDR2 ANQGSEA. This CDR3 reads CSVEKTGGGYTF. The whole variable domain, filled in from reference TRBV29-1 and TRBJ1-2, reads SAVISQKPSRDICQRGTSLTIQCQVDSQVTMMFWYRQQPGQSLTLIATANQGSEATYESGFVIDKFPISRPNLTFSTLTVSNMSPEDSSIYLCSVEKTGGGYTFGSGTRLTVV.

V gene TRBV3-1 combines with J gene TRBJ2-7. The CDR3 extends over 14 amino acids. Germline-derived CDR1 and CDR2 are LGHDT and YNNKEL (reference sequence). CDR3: CASSPTTNSYEQYF.

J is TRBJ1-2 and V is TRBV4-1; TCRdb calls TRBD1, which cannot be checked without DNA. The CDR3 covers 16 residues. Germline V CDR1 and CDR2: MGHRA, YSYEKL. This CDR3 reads CASSHQPGGNNYGYTF.